The 27 T cell receptor beta chains listed next were all sequenced from one sample in a study of shared clonotypes between healthy human individuals. Repertoires were generated with immunoSEQ multiplex PCR, while TCRdb's copy carries only in-frame clones and drops some. The table has some 1,600,000 clones, approximately 98% seen once. Sequencing was carried out using naive CD4+ T cells sorted from blood. Subset defined: CD45RA+ positively selected. The source of these receptors is a man younger than 45 in good health.

The V and J genes are TRBV28 and TRBJ1-2; D unresolved. The V gene lost 7 bases and the J gene lost 4 bases, with 16 bases spanning the gap. Germline V gene sequence: CDR1 MDHEN, CDR2 SYDVKM. The CDR3 covers 14 residues. The CDR3 nucleotides are TGTGCCAGCAACGGACCGAAGGAAATCTATGGCTACACCTTC. It codes for CASNGPKEIYGYTF.

The chain couples TRBV2 to TRBJ2-5, with D uncertain. The germline CDR1 and CDR2 sequences are SNHLY and FYNNEI. This CDR3 region has 14 residues. V lost 3 bases to trimming and J lost 7 bases, with 15 bases between them. The CDR3 here is CASSDGPSRGTQYF. The CDR3 DNA follows: TGTGCCAGCAGTGATGGACCATCCCGCGGGACCCAGTACTTC.

This chain joins TRBV5-1 and TRBJ2-5, with 8 bases identical to TRBD2. This CDR3 region has 15 residues. Germline assignment: CDR1 SGHRS and CDR2 YFSETQ. J was trimmed by 5 bases and V by 3 bases; bases with no gene match: 9. The CDR3 nucleotides read TGCGCCAGCAGCTCCCCAGGGACTAGTCTGGAGACCCAGTACTTC. It yields the protein CASSSPGTSLETQYF.

This clone was detected once. The V gene is TRBV6-4, the J gene TRBJ2-3; D remains unclear. Germline V gene data show CDR1 as MRHNA and CDR2 as SNTAGT. The CDR3 is 14 amino acids. V lost 3 bases, J lost 2 bases, and 9 bases lay in between. The CDR3 spells CASSEDSYTDTQYF. CDR3 in DNA: TGTGCCAGCAGTGAAGACTCATACACAGATACGCAGTATTTT.

Comments on this clone: At the DNA level, this CDR3 is encoded by other sequences in the same sample as well. The chain combines TRBV6-1 with TRBJ1-5; D is unclear. Germline V CDR1 and CDR2: MNHNS, SASEGT. CDR3 length: 13 residues. The germline V and J ends were trimmed by 1 base and 2 bases, with 3 bases remaining between them. The CDR3 protein is CASSEVRNQPQHF. CDR3 in DNA: TGTGCCAGCAGTGAAGTACGCAATCAGCCCCAGCATTTT.

The gene calls are TRBV5-5 and TRBJ2-3; D possibly corresponds to TRBD2 (6 bases). Germline-derived CDR1 and CDR2 are SGHKS and YYEKEE (reference sequence). The CDR3 contains 16 residues. Between the trimmed V and J ends, which lost 8 bases and 2 bases, there was a span of 21 bases. The chain's CDR3 is CASAPRWGEFTDTQYF. The CDR3 DNA reads TGTGCCAGTGCCCCCAGGTGGGGGGAGTTCACAGATACGCAGTATTTT.

The chain has TRBV28 and TRBJ2-7; possibly TRBD1 for D (5 bases). The CDR3 spans 15 residues. V lost 1 base to trimming and J lost 2 bases, with 12 bases between them. CDR1 and CDR2 from the germline V gene are MDHEN and SYDVKM. CDR3 amino acids: CASSLFRAGTYEQYF. Written as DNA, the CDR3 is TGTGCCAGCAGTTTATTCAGAGCAGGGACCTACGAGCAGTACTTC.

This clone was detected once. V and J are TRBV25-1 and TRBJ1-4; D is uncertain. The V end was cut by 6 bases, the J end by 8 bases, with 16 bases between. CDR3 size: 14 residues. Per germline, CDR1 MGHDK and CDR2 SYGVNS. The CDR3 reads CASSQRWEEEKLFF. CDR3 DNA sequence: TGTGCCAGCAGCCAGAGGTGGGAAGAAGAAAAACTGTTTTTT.

Notes on this clone: At the DNA level, this CDR3 is encoded by other sequences in the same sample as well. The V gene is TRBV5-1, the J gene TRBJ2-1; 7 nucleotides agree with TRBD2. V lost 4 bases, J lost 3 bases, and 7 bases stayed unmatched. The CDR3 loop spans 15 amino acids. Germline V gene data show CDR1 as SGHRS and CDR2 as YFSETQ. The CDR3 DNA sequence: TGCGCCAGCAGCCTGGGGCTAGCGGACTACAATGAGCAGTTCTTC. Protein: CASSLGLADYNEQFF.

This chain links TRBV5-1 with TRBJ2-3; D might be TRBD2 (6 bases). The germline V gene has CDR1 SGHRS and CDR2 YFSETQ. Between the trimmed V and J ends, which lost 2 bases and 6 bases, there was a span of 22 bases. The CDR3 runs to 17 residues. CDR3 bases: TGCGCCAGCAGCTTCCCTAGGGGAGGAGAGGCCGGGGATACGCAGTATTTT. This codes for CASSFPRGGEAGDTQYF.

The chain uses TRBV9 and TRBJ2-1, with 11 positions matching TRBD2. Trimming removed 3 bases from V and 0 bases from J; junction bases left unmatched: 8. The CDR3 length is 18 residues. Germline V gives CDR1 SGDLS, CDR2 YYNGEE. The CDR3 loop reads CASSAQLAGANSYNEQFF. CDR3 sequence (DNA): TGTGCCAGCAGCGCCCAACTAGCGGGAGCCAACTCCTACAATGAGCAGTTCTTC.

The rearrangement joins TRBV9 to TRBJ2-3; 14 nucleotides line up with TRBD2. The CDR3 runs to 16 residues. V shed 2 bases, J shed 10 bases, and the junction held 9 bases outside the gene matches. The germline gives CDR1 SGDLS, CDR2 YYNGEE. The CDR3 bases are TGTGCCAGCAGCGTTATAAGACTAGCGGGAGGGCTTGCGCAGTATTTT. This translates into CASSVIRLAGGLAQYF.

The genes are TRBV18 and TRBJ2-7, with D hard to call. Germline V lookup: CDR1 KGHSH, CDR2 LQKENI. V was shortened by 3 bases and J by 7 bases, with 13 bases between the two germline ends. The CDR3 spans 13 residues. The DNA for the CDR3 is TGTGCCAGCTCACCTGCAGTGGATGGGGAGCAGTACTTC. Its translation is CASSPAVDGEQYF. Based on the CDR3 plus reference TRBV18 and TRBJ2-7, the full variable domain is NAGVMQNPRHLVRRRGQEARLRCSPMKGHSHVYWYRQLPEEGLKFMVYLQKENIIDESGMPKERFSAEFPKEGPSILRIQQVVRGDSAAYFCASSPAVDGEQYFGPGTRLTVT.

This chain links TRBV9 with TRBJ1-2; D is possibly TRBD1 (5 bases). CDR1 is SGDLS, CDR2 YYNGEE, per germline. V lost 0 bases and J 2 bases, leaving 8 bases between the germline ends. The CDR3 extends over 14 amino acids. The CDR3 sequence: CASSVGGRNYGYTF. CDR3 in DNA: TGTGCCAGCAGCGTAGGGGGCAGGAACTATGGCTACACCTTC.

This sequence joins TRBV5-6 and TRBJ2-2; weak D call: TRBD2 (5 bases). The CDR3 runs to 16 residues. The ends were cut back, 3 bases at V and 4 bases at J, with 16 bases in the middle. Germline V gene lookup returns CDR1 SGHDT and CDR2 YYEEEE. The CDR3 DNA follows: TGTGCCAGCAGCTCGGACTTTTTGCGTCGCACCGGGGAGCTGTTTTTT. Translation gives CASSSDFLRRTGELFF.

The J gene is TRBJ1-5, the V gene TRBV6-6, with D possibly being TRBD1 (5 bases). Trimming pared 7 bases from V and 4 bases from J, leaving 17 bases between. CDR1 and CDR2 (germline): MNHNY, SVGAGI (reference sequence). This CDR3 comprises 15 residues. The CDR3 nucleotides are TGTGCCAGCACCTTACCCGGGACGGGGAATCAGCCCCAGCATTTT. This codes for CASTLPGTGNQPQHF.

The rearrangement links TRBV6-4 to TRBJ2-7; D perhaps matches TRBD2 (5 bases). The CDR3 contains 13 residues. Germline V gene data show CDR1 as MRHNA and CDR2 as SNTAGT. Trimming cost V 5 bases and J 0 bases, with 8 bases left between them. For the CDR3, the DNA is TGTGCCAGCAGTTCGAGGGTCTCCTACGAGCAGTACTTC. This translates into CASSSRVSYEQYF.

Concerning this clone itself: Other DNA sequences from this sample encode an identical CDR3 as well. The V call is TRBV2, the J call TRBJ1-5; D unresolved. CDR1 SNHLY and CDR2 FYNNEI come from the germline V gene. This CDR3 is 12 amino acids long. Trimming took 8 bases from V and 2 from J, leaving 7 bases between them. The CDR3 is CASRGGNQPQHF. DNA of the CDR3: TGTGCCAGCCGAGGAGGCAATCAGCCCCAGCATTTT.

This clone appeared once. V and J are TRBV28 and TRBJ2-3, with D perhaps matching TRBD1 or TRBD2 (5 bases each). V lost 5 bases to trimming and J lost 3 bases, with 12 bases between them. Germline assignment: CDR1 MDHEN and CDR2 SYDVKM. The CDR3 length is 14 residues. The CDR3 bases are TGTGCCAGCAGTCCCGGGGCGGGTACAGATACGCAGTATTTT. Translated, it gives CASSPGAGTDTQYF.

The chain uses TRBV7-2 and TRBJ2-7, with D tentatively TRBD2 (5 bases). This CDR3 is 15 amino acids long. Trimming stripped 3 bases from V and 2 bases from J, with 14 bases between. Germline V gene data show CDR1 as SGHTA and CDR2 as FQGNSA. CDR3 loop: CASSLTGISAYEQYF. As DNA, the CDR3 is TGTGCCAGCAGCTTGACCGGGATCTCGGCCTACGAGCAGTACTTC.

The chain joins TRBV6-4 to TRBJ2-1, with 9 bases identical to TRBD1. V lost 6 bases to trimming and J lost 2 bases; unmatched junction nucleotides: 8. Per the germline V gene, CDR1 is MRHNA and CDR2 is SNTAGT. The length of the CDR3 is 16 residues. CDR3: CASSHRGRGTYNEQFF. The CDR3 DNA follows: TGTGCCAGCAGCCACAGGGGGCGGGGTACCTACAATGAGCAGTTCTTC.

The chain employs TRBV5-1 and TRBJ2-5; 10 bases are shared with TRBD2. CDR3 size: 15 residues. The V gene's germline CDR1 is SGHRS and CDR2 YFSETQ. The junction had 4 bases not matched to a gene; V was cut back by 4 bases and J by 1 base. The CDR3, as DNA: TGCGCCAGCAGCCACGGGACTAGCGTCCAAGAGACCCAGTACTTC. It codes for CASSHGTSVQETQYF.

This rearrangement joins TRBV7-9 to TRBJ2-7, with a weak D call TRBD2 (6 bases). There are 16 residues in the CDR3. Germline V gene data show CDR1 as SEHNR and CDR2 as FQNEAQ (reference sequence). Trimming cost V 1 base and J 3 bases, with 16 bases left between them. This chain's CDR3 is CASSLGSGVADYEQYF. The CDR3 nucleotides are TGTGCCAGCAGCTTAGGTAGTGGGGTAGCGGACTACGAGCAGTACTTC.

The chain recombines TRBV5-8 with TRBJ2-7, with 8 bases lining up with TRBD2. V shed 7 bases and J 1 base; nucleotides not matched to a gene: 10. Germline V gene lookup returns CDR1 SGHTS and CDR2 YDEGEE. The CDR3 is made up of 15 amino acids. The CDR3 spells CASGVTGTRSYEQYF. The CDR3 DNA reads as TGTGCCAGCGGGGTGACGGGGACTAGGTCCTACGAGCAGTACTTC.

The genes are TRBV7-3 and TRBJ2-2, with 8 bases matching TRBD1. There are 14 residues in the CDR3. Unmatched junction bases numbered 4, after V lost 4 bases and J lost 6 bases. CDR1 is SGHTA and CDR2 is FQGTGA in the germline V gene. The CDR3 DNA follows: TGTGCCAGCAGCTCGGACAGGGAGGCCGGGGAGCTGTTTTTT. Residues: CASSSDREAGELFF.

The genes are TRBV15 and TRBJ2-1, with D possibly TRBD2 on 6 matching bases. Trimming removed 3 bases at V and 4 bases at J, with 13 bases between. The CDR3 extends over 15 amino acids. The germline gives CDR1 LNHNV, CDR2 YYDKDF (reference sequence). DNA for the CDR3: TGTGCCACCAGCAGGGAGGGCGAAGTGTACAATGAGCAGTTCTTC. Residues: CATSREGEVYNEQFF.

The chain has TRBV5-4 and TRBJ2-7, with 7 bases aligning to TRBD2. Per the germline V gene, CDR1 is SGHNT and CDR2 is YYREEE (reference sequence). V lost 2 bases to trimming and J lost 0 bases; unmatched junction nucleotides: 2. The CDR3 loop spans 14 amino acids. For the CDR3, the DNA is TGTGCCAGCAGCTTCGGCGGGAGCTCCTACGAGCAGTACTTC. Encoded protein: CASSFGGSSYEQYF.